This TCR beta chain was sequenced in a study of blood T cell repertoires in COVID-19 (TCRdb year 2020). Notes on the research overall: Collaborator samples came from the United States, Italy and Spain and covered acute and convalescent phases of COVID-19. The dataset comprised deeply sampled blood TCRbeta repertoires from subjects exposed to, actively infected with, or recovered from COVID-19. The material from the prospective study consisted of cDNA or gDNA derived from T cells, B-cell-depleted T cells, or PBMCs. Where available, HLA class I and class II types were obtained from metadata supplied by the sample provider rather than from assay-based typing. Nearly every sample came with metadata listing a de-identified subject ID, COVID-19 status, age in years and sex. The repertoires were released in a freely available public database intended as a resource for research on the immune response to SARS-CoV-2. The samples were drawn from the first 160 participants of the ongoing ImmuneRACE study and from 1,254 subjects provided by 6 global collaborators. Overall results and qualifications from the work: The amount of clinical and demographic metadata varied by source and participant and was provided uncurated.

Samples from volunteer blood donors who had recovered from COVID-19 were contributed by a second Seattle source. Collaborating institutions collected whole blood in K2EDTA tubes following their own protocols. For TCRbeta analysis, collaborators shipped samples in one of three forms: frozen whole blood, isolated PBMCs, or DNA extracted from either of those sample types. TCRbeta CDR3 regions were amplified from genomic DNA using the immunoSEQ Assay, a bias-controlled multiplex PCR. Processing in the source paper ran as follows. The number of nucleated cells in each sample was estimated from the amplification of reference gene primers within the assay. To quantify the absolute abundance of each unique TCRbeta CDR3 rearrangement, sequence reads were collapsed and filtered. Productive Simpson clonality was computed per sample as the square root of Simpson's diversity index over productive rearrangements. Drawn from immuneACCESS, this table holds only the in-frame rearrangements with V and J called that TCRdb kept. Clones are partly lost; checked studies trace under half to an unresolved V gene and leave the rest unexplained. The D gene and trimming were derived from the DNA, and the V and J assignments and clone size from that table. The sample table contains around 300,000 clones; only one count was recorded for around four fifths of them. The top ten clonotypes cover 7.5% to 10% of the sample.

On this clone: Its binding antigen is unknown. No quality values exist for individual bases; no much larger clone is one base distant.

The germline V gene supplies CDR1 SGHRS and CDR2 YFSETQ. Trimming leaves V shorter by 4 bases and J shorter by 2 bases, with the junction holding 4 bases beyond the gene matches. Its CDR3 holds 14 amino acids, cysteine through phenylalanine. Only the CDR3 portion is preserved as DNA: 42 bases, with reading frame beginning at the first base. The chain was built from TRBV5-1 and TRBJ2-5, with 8 middle bases fitting TRBD1. The sample comprised peripheral blood. This TCR was recovered from a woman in her fifties or sixties who had recovered from COVID-19. The CDR3 in this case is CASSQDRVQETQYF. The sequence in DNA is TGCGCCAGCAGCCAGGACAGGGTTCAAGAGACCCAGTACTTC.